What follows are 10 T cell receptor beta chains derived from one specimen sequenced in a study of post-analysis software for immune sequencing data. No antigens are known for them. Prepared libraries of TCR beta cDNA carried unique molecular identifiers. TCRdb called the PCR reads again in MiXCR, with one record for every CDR3 protein. The data hold 800,000 to 950,000 distinct CDR3 sequences, with about 53% observed a single time. Study results and limitations: Compared with controls, patients had more of five TRBV segments, including TRBV5-6, TRBV5-1 and TRBV20-1.

The sample consisted of blood. These receptors were obtained from a girl between 5 and 17 years old with multiple sclerosis.

The rearrangement joins TRBV24-1 to TRBJ2-2; 9 bases line up with TRBD2. The junction had 8 bases not matched to a gene; V was cut back by 4 bases and J by 6 bases. Germline assignment: CDR1 KGHDR and CDR2 SFDVKD. The CDR3 sequence is 16 residues long. CDR3 nucleotide sequence: TGTGCCACCAGTGACGTTAGCGGGGGACTCCCCGGGGAGCTGTTTTTT. Translated, it gives CATSDVSGGLPGELFF.

This clonotype has just one count. The V gene is TRBV5-1, the J gene TRBJ1-6; TRBD1 might be the D (6 bases). This CDR3 spans 17 amino acids. V lost 0 bases and J 5 bases, leaving 15 bases between the germline ends. CDR1 is SGHRS and CDR2 is YFSETQ in the germline V gene. The DNA for the CDR3 is TGCGCCAGCAGCTTGGCCGGCAGGGGTCGAAATAATTCACCCCTCCACTTT. Protein product: CASSLAGRGRNNSPLHF.

The V call is TRBV7-2, the J call TRBJ1-2; TRBD1 aligns across 8 bases. Germline lookup yields CDR1 SGHTA and CDR2 FQGNSA. Trimming cost V 5 bases and J 7 bases; bases outside gene matches: 9. The CDR3 runs to 14 residues. CDR3 loop: CASSTDGQGSGYTF. The CDR3 coding sequence is TGTGCCAGCAGCACCGACGGACAGGGTTCTGGCTACACCTTC.

The V gene is TRBV6-4, the J gene TRBJ1-1, with 9 bases fitting TRBD1. Germline V gene data show CDR1 as MRHNA and CDR2 as SNTAGT. Unmatched junction bases numbered 12, after V lost 11 bases and J lost 2 bases. The CDR3 consists of 15 residues. CDR3 residues: CARLGGQGANTEAFF. The DNA of the CDR3 is TGTGCCCGCCTAGGGGGACAGGGCGCTAACACTGAAGCTTTCTTT.

The sample holds a few counts of this clonotype. This chain joins TRBV5-1 and TRBJ2-5; TRBD2 matches at 11 bases. The CDR3 covers 17 residues. Germline CDR1 is SGHRS and CDR2 is YFSETQ. Trimming took 1 base from V and 3 from J; bases not matched to a gene: 8. Written as DNA, the CDR3 is TGCGCCAGCAGCTTGAGTAGCGGGAGGGGTTCTAAAGAGACCCAGTACTTC. The encoded protein is CASSLSSGRGSKETQYF.

The table lists this clonotype with a few counts. V usage is TRBV29-1 and J usage is TRBJ2-1, with D possibly TRBD2 on 7 matching bases. Germline values: CDR1 SQVTM, CDR2 ANQGSEA. The CDR3 has 12 amino acids. The V end lost 5 bases, the J end lost 8 bases, and 13 bases lay between the germline ends. The CDR3 DNA sequence: TGCAGCGTTACAGGGAGGGGCGATGAGCAGTTCTTC. Protein: CSVTGRGDEQFF.

This chain connects TRBV5-1 to TRBJ2-5; a weak D match, TRBD2 (6 bases). V was clipped by 0 bases and J by 3 bases, with 12 bases between them. This CDR3 comprises 15 residues. Per germline, CDR1 SGHRS and CDR2 YFSETQ. CDR3 DNA: TGCGCCAGCAGCTTGGGCGGAGGGACGGAAGAGACCCAGTACTTC. It codes for CASSLGGGTEETQYF.

The chain carries TRBV5-1 and TRBJ2-5; D is uncertain. Germline assignment: CDR1 SGHRS and CDR2 YFSETQ. V lost 3 bases to trimming and J lost 2 bases, with 11 bases between them. This CDR3 spans 14 amino acids. The CDR3 DNA follows: TGCGCCAGCAGCTCCCTCGGCAGTCAAGAGACCCAGTACTTC. It specifies CASSSLGSQETQYF.

The chain combines TRBV7-8 with TRBJ2-7, with 7 bases that match TRBD1. Germline V gene lookup returns CDR1 SGHVS and CDR2 FQNEAQ. V lost 5 bases to trimming and J lost 2 bases; unmatched junction nucleotides: 9. This CDR3 is 15 amino acids long. CDR3 in DNA: TGTGCCAGCAGCAGAGAGGACAGGCCTACCTACGAGCAGTACTTC. This codes for CASSREDRPTYEQYF.

This clonotype has more than one count but fewer than ten. This chain links TRBV27 with TRBJ1-2, with 7 nucleotides matching TRBD1. V lost 6 bases, J lost 3 bases, and 7 bases stayed unmatched. The CDR3 runs 14 residues. Germline V gene sequence: CDR1 MNHEY, CDR2 SMNVEV (reference sequence). CDR3 amino acids: CASSRDSWDYGYTF. In DNA, the CDR3 is TGTGCCAGCAGCCGGGACAGCTGGGACTATGGCTACACCTTC.